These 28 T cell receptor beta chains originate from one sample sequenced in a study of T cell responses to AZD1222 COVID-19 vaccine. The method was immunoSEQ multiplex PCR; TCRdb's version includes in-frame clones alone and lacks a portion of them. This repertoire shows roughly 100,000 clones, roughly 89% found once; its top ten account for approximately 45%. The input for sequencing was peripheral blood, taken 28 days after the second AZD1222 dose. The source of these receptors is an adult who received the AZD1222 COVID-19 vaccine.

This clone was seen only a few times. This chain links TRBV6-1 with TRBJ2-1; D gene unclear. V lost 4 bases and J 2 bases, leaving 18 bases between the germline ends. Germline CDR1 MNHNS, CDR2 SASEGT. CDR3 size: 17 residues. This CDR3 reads CASSGLSVSHPYNEQFF. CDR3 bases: TGTGCCAGCAGTGGGCTTTCTGTGAGCCACCCCTACAATGAGCAGTTCTTC.

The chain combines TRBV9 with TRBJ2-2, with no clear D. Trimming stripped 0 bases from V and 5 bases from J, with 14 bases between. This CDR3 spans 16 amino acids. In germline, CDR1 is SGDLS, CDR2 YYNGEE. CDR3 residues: CASSVDLSSPTGELFF. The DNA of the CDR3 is TGTGCCAGCAGCGTAGACCTCTCTAGTCCAACCGGGGAGCTGTTTTTT.

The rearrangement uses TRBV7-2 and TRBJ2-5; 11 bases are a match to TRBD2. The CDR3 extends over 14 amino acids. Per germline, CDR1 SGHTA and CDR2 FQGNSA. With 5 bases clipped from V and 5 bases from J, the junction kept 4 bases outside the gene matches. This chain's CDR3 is CASSELAGDETQYF. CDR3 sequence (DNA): TGTGCCAGCAGCGAACTAGCGGGAGACGAGACCCAGTACTTC.

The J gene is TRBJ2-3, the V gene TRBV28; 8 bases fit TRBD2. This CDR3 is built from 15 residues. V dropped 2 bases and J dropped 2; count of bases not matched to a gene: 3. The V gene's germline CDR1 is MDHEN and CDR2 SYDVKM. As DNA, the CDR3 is TGTGCCAGCAGTTTAGCACTAGCGGACACAGATACGCAGTATTTT. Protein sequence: CASSLALADTDTQYF. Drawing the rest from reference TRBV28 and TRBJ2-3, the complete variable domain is DVKVTQSSRYLVKRTGEKVFLECVQDMDHENMFWYRQDPGLGLRLIYFSYDVKMKEKGDIPEGYSVSREKKERFSLILESASTNQTSMYLCASSLALADTDTQYFGPGTRLTVL.

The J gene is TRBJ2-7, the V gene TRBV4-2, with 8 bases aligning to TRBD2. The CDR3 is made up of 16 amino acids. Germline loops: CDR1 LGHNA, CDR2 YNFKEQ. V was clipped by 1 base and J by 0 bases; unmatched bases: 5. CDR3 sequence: CASSQGVSGTSYEQYF. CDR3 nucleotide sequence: TGTGCCAGCAGCCAAGGTGTTAGCGGGACCTCCTACGAGCAGTACTTC.

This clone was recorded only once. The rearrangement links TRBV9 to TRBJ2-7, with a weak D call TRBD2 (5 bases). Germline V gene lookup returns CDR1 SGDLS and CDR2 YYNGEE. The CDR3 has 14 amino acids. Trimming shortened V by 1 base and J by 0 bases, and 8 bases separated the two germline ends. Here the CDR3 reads CASSVTGSSYEQYF. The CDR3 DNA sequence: TGTGCCAGCAGCGTAACGGGGAGCTCCTACGAGCAGTACTTC.

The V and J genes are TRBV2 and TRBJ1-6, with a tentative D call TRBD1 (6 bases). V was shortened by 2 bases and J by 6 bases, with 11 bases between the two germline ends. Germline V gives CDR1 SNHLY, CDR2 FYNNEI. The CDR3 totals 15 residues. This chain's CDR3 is CASSEWGLGNSPLHF. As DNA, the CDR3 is TGTGCCAGCAGTGAATGGGGGCTGGGTAATTCACCCCTCCACTTT. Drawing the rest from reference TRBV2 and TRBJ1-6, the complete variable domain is EPEVTQTPSHQVTQMGQEVILRCVPISNHLYFYWYRQILGQKVEFLVSFYNNEISEKSEIFDDQFSVERPDGSNFTLKIRSTKLEDSAMYFCASSEWGLGNSPLHFGNGTRLTVT.

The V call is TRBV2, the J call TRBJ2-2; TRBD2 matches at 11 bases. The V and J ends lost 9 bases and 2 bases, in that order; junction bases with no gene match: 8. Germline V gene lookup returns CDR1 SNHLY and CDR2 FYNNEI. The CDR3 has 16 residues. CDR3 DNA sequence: TGTGCCAGAAGGCGGCTAGCGGGAGGAAACACCGGGGAGCTGTTTTTT. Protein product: CARRRLAGGNTGELFF.

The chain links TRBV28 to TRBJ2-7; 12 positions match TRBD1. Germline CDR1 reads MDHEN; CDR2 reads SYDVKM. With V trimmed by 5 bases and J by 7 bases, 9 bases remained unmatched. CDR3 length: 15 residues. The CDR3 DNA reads TGTGCCAGCAGTCCGTCGGGACAGGGGGCCCGAGAGCAGTACTTC. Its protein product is CASSPSGQGAREQYF.

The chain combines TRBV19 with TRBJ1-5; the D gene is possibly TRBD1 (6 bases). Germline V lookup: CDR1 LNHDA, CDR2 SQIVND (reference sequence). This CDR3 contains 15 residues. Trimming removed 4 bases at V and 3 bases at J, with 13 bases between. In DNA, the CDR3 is TGTGCCAGTAGTAGAGGACAGCGGCTCAATCAGCCCCAGCATTTT. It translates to CASSRGQRLNQPQHF.

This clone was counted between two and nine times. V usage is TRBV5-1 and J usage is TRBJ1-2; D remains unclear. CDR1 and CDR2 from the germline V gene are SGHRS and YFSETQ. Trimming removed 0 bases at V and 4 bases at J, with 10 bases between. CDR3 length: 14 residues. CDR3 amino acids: CASSLVSRAYGYTF. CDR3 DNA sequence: TGCGCCAGCAGCTTGGTATCACGGGCCTATGGCTACACCTTC.

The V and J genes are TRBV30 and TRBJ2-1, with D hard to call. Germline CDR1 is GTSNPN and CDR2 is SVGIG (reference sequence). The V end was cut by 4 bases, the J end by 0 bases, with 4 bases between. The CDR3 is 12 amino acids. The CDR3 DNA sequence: TGTGCCTGGACCTACTCCTACAATGAGCAGTTCTTC. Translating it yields CAWTYSYNEQFF.

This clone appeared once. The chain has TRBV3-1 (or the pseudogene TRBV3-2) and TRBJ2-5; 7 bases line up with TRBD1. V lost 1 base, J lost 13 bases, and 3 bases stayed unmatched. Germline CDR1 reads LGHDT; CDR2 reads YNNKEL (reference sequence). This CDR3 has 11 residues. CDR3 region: CASSQGTGRYF. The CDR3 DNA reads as TGTGCCAGCAGCCAAGGGACAGGAAGGTACTTC.

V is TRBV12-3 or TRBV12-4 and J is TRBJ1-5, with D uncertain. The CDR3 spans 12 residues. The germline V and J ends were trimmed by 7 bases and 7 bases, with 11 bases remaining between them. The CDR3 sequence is CASTLDLQPQHF. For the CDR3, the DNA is TGTGCCAGCACCTTGGACCTCCAGCCCCAGCATTTT.

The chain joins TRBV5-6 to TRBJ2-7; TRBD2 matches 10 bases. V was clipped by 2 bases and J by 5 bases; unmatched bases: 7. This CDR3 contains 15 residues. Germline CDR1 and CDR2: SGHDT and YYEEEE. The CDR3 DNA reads TGTGCCAGCAGCTTAAAGCGGGAGGGGAATAACGAGCAGTACTTC. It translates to CASSLKREGNNEQYF.

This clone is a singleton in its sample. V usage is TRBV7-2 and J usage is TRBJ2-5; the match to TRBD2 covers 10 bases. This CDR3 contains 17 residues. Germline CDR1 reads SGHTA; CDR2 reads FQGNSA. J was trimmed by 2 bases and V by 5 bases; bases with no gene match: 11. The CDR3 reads CASSHIRTSGRQETQYF. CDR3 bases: TGTGCCAGCAGCCACATAAGGACTAGCGGAAGACAAGAGACCCAGTACTTC.

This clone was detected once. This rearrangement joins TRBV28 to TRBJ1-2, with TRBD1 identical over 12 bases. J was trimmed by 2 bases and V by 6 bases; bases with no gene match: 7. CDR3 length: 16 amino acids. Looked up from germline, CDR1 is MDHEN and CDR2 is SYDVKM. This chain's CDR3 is CASSSGTGGINYGYTF. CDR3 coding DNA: TGTGCCAGCAGCTCCGGGACAGGGGGCATAAACTATGGCTACACCTTC.

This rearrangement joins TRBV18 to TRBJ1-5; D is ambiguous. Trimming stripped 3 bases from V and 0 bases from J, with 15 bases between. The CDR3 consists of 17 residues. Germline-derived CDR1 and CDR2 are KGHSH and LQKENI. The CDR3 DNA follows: TGTGCCAGCTCACCGACGGTTGATGGACTTAGCAATCAGCCCCAGCATTTT. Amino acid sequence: CASSPTVDGLSNQPQHF.

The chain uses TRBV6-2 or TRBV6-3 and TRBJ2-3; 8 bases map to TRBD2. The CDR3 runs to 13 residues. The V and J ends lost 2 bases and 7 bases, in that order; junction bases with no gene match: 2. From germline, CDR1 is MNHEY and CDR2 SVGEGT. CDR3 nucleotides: TGTGCCAGCAGTTACACTAGCGGCTATACGCAGTATTTT. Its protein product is CASSYTSGYTQYF.

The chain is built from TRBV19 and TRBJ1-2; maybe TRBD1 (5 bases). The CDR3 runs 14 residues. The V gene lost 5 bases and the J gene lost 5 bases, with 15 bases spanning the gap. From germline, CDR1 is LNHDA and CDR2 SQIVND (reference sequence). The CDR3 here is CASSGQGVLYGYTF. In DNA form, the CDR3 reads TGTGCCAGTAGTGGTCAGGGAGTTCTATATGGCTACACCTTC.

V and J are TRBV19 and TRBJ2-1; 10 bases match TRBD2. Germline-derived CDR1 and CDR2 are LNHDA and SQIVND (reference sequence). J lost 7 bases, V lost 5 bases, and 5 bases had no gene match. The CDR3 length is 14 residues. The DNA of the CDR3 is TGTGCCAGTAGTGACCAGCGGGAGGGGAATGAGCAGTTCTTC. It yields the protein CASSDQREGNEQFF. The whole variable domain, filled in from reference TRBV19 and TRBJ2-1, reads DGGITQSPKYLFRKEGQNVTLSCEQNLNHDAMYWYRQDPGQGLRLIYYSQIVNDFQKGDIAEGYSVSREKKESFPLTVTSAQKNPTAFYLCASSDQREGNEQFFGPGTRLTVL.

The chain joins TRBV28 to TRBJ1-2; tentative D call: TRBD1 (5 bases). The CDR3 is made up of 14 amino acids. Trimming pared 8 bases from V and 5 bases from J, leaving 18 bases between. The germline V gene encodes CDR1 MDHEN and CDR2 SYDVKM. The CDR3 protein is CASRLSGIIYGYTF. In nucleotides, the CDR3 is TGTGCCAGCCGACTGTCAGGGATTATTTATGGCTACACCTTC.

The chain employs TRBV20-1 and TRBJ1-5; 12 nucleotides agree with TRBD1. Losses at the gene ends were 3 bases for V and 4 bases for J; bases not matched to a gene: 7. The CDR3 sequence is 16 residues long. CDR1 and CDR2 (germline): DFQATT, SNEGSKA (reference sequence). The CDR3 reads CSASYPGQGANQPQHF. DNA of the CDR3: TGCAGTGCTAGTTACCCGGGACAGGGGGCGAATCAGCCCCAGCATTTT.

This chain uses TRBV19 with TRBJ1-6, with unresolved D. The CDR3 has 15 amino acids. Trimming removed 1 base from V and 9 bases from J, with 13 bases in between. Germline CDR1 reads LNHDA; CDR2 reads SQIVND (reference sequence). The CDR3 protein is CASSIGAVTGSPLHF. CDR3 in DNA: TGTGCCAGTAGTATAGGCGCGGTTACTGGTTCACCCCTCCACTTT.

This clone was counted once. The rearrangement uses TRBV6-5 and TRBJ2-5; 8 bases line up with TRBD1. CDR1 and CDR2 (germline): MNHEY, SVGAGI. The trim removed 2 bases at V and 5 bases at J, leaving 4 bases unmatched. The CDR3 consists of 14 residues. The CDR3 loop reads CASSYDRGGETQYF. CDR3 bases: TGTGCCAGCAGTTACGACAGGGGTGGGGAGACCCAGTACTTC.

The CDR3 DNA follows: TGCGCCAGCAGCTTTAGCGGGAGAGGCACAGATACGCAGTATTTT. Protein sequence: CASSFSGRGTDTQYF. This chain uses TRBV5-1 with TRBJ2-3; 9 bases line up with TRBD2. Per germline, CDR1 SGHRS and CDR2 YFSETQ. CDR3 size: 15 residues. V lost 2 bases to trimming and J lost 1 base; unmatched junction nucleotides: 2.

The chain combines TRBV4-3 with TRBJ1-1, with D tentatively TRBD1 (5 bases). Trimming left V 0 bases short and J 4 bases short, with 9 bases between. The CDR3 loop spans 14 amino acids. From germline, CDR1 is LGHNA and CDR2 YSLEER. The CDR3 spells CASSQDRGGTEAFF. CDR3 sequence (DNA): TGCGCCAGCAGCCAAGATCGCGGGGGCACTGAAGCTTTCTTT.

In DNA, the CDR3 is TGTGCCAGCTCACCCGGGATCTCTGGAAACACCATATATTTT. It is translated as CASSPGISGNTIYF. This chain connects TRBV18 to TRBJ1-3; no clear D gene. Germline V lookup: CDR1 KGHSH, CDR2 LQKENI. The length of the CDR3 is 14 residues. V lost 3 bases and J lost 0, with 6 bases in between.